A single sample is the source of the 4 T cell receptor beta chains below, sequenced in a study of blood T cell repertoires in COVID-19. TCRdb's table, derived via immunoSEQ multiplex PCR, lists solely in-frame clones and lacks some. The table shows 240,000 or so clones, with approximately 78% occurring only once. The sequencing sample was made of peripheral blood. The receptors stem from a woman aged 60-75 years with active or convalescent COVID-19.

The chain has TRBV5-5 and TRBJ2-3; D is possibly TRBD1 (6 bases). V was clipped by 7 bases and J by 2 bases, with 17 bases between them. The CDR3 contains 15 residues. Germline CDR1 reads SGHKS; CDR2 reads YYEKEE (reference sequence). The DNA of the CDR3 is TGTGCCAGCGTACTGGCACAGGGACCCACAGATACGCAGTATTTT. The encoded protein is CASVLAQGPTDTQYF.

The V gene is TRBV9, the J gene TRBJ2-7; D gene uncertain. The CDR3 consists of 13 residues. Germline CDR1 reads SGDLS; CDR2 reads YYNGEE. V was pared by 0 bases and J by 12 bases, with 16 bases between. Written as DNA, the CDR3 is TGTGCCAGCAGCGTAGCTCCGAGCCAGGCCCGGTACTTC. This codes for CASSVAPSQARYF.

The DNA of the CDR3 is TGTGCCACCCGGAAGCTGCAGGGGAAGAATGAGCAGTTCTTC. Amino acids: CATRKLQGKNEQFF. The rearrangement uses TRBV27 and TRBJ2-1, with a weak D call TRBD1 (6 bases). Trimming cost V 10 bases and J 7 bases, with 20 bases left between them. Germline V gives CDR1 MNHEY, CDR2 SMNVEV (reference sequence). This CDR3 spans 14 amino acids.

The V and J genes are TRBV19 and TRBJ2-1, with 7 nucleotides matching TRBD2. J lost 4 bases, V lost 1 base, and 4 bases had no gene match. The length of the CDR3 is 15 residues. Germline CDR1 is LNHDA and CDR2 is SQIVND (reference sequence). The DNA of the CDR3 is TGTGCCAGTAGTATAGGGACTAGTTGGTACAATGAGCAGTTCTTC. This gives the protein CASSIGTSWYNEQFF.